This is a list of T cell receptor beta chains from one sample in a study of T cell changes during pregnancy in multiple sclerosis. Some clones are missing from TCRdb's copy, which holds only in-frame ones; the method was immunoSEQ multiplex PCR. The sample includes approximately 88,000 clones, just under 95% of them seen just once. Source: peripheral blood, taken in the third trimester of pregnancy. These receptor sequences come from a female donor with multiple sclerosis, enrolled in a pregnancy study. Both conserved end residues are part of each CDR3. A D gene is named only where the DNA matches it firmly. The size of a clone is reported for some rows only, either as once, few or many, or as a class for expanded clones.

TRBD2,TRBJ2-1,16,-,TRBV5-1,TGCGCCAGCAGCTTGTCGAGGACTAGAGTTGCCGATGAGCAGTTCTTC,CASSLSRTRVADEQFF
TRBD1,TRBJ2-1,12,-,TRBV29-1,TGCAGCGCTCGGACAGGGACCAATGAGCAGTTCTTC,CSARTGTNEQFF
-,TRBJ2-3,15,-,TRBV9,TGTGCCAGCAGCGTAGCCGGGACAATTAAAGATACGCAGTATTTT,CASSVAGTIKDTQYF
TRBD1,TRBJ2-7,15,-,TRBV11-2,TGTGCCAGCAGCTTAGGGTGGGACAGGGGTTACGAGCAGTACTTC,CASSLGWDRGYEQYF
TRBD2,TRBJ2-1,16,-,TRBV19,TGTGCCAGTAGTTCCCGGACTAGCGGGTCCCGCAATGAGCAGTTCTTC,CASSSRTSGSRNEQFF
TRBD2,TRBJ2-1,13,-,TRBV10-3,TGTGCCGTTGGGACTATGTATGGGGGGGAGCAGTTCTTC,CAVGTMYGGEQFF
-,TRBJ2-1,15,-,TRBV11-2,TGTGCCAGCATTAGAGCAGCGGGTTGGGACAATGAGCAGTTCTTC,CASIRAAGWDNEQFF
TRBD2,TRBJ2-1,20,-,TRBV11-3,TGTGCCAGCAGCTTAGGCGACAGACTAGCGGGACGAGAGGGCTACAATGAGCAGTTCTTC,CASSLGDRLAGREGYNEQFF
-,TRBJ2-7,16,-,TRBV21-1,TGTGCCAGCACCCTCCCTTGGGCACCCATCTCCTACGAGCAGTACTTC,CASTLPWAPISYEQYF
-,TRBJ1-3,14,once,TRBV18,TGTGCCAGCTCACGGTCAGGGGCCGGAAACACCATATATTTT,CASSRSGAGNTIYF
-,TRBJ2-1,16,-,TRBV4-1,TGCGCCAGCAGCCTCGTAGCGGAAAGGCTTTTTGATGAGCAGTTCTTC,CASSLVAERLFDEQFF
-,TRBJ2-1,14,few,TRBV7-9,TGTGCCAGCAGCTTATCGACAGCAAACAATGAGCAGTTCTTC,CASSLSTANNEQFF
-,TRBJ2-5,12,-,TRBV5-1,TGCGCCAGCAGCTTGACGGGAGAACCCGCTAACTTC,CASSLTGEPANF
-,TRBJ1-1,15,-,TRBV21-1,TGTGCCAGCAGCAGCCTGACAGGGGGCTTAGGTGAAGCTTTCTTT,CASSSLTGGLGEAFF
TRBD1,TRBJ1-2,14,-,TRBV7-9,TGTGCCAGCAGCTACATCACAGGGGTCTATGGCTACACCTTC,CASSYITGVYGYTF
TRBD2,TRBJ2-1,18,-,TRBV7-2,TGTGCCAGCAGCTTAAAAATCCCAGGCACTAGCGGGAGCAATGAGCAGTTCTTC,CASSLKIPGTSGSNEQFF
TRBD2,TRBJ2-1,15,-,TRBV7-3,TGTGCCAGCAGCCCGACTAGCGGGAGTGACAATGAGCAGTTCTTC,CASSPTSGSDNEQFF
TRBD1,TRBJ2-2,15,-,TRBV19,TGTGCCAGTAGTATGACAGGGGCGTCGGCCGGGGAGCTGTTTTTT,CASSMTGASAGELFF
TRBD1,TRBJ2-7,14,-,TRBV27,TGTGCCAGCAGAGAGGACAGGAACTCCTACGAGCAGTACTTC,CASREDRNSYEQYF
TRBD1,TRBJ2-7,14,-,TRBV5-1,TGCGCCAGCAGCCCTCAGGGGACAGGGGGCGAGCAGTACTTC,CASSPQGTGGEQYF
-,TRBJ2-1,15,-,TRBV13,TGTGCCAGCAGCCCCCCACTGCGCAGCGGGAATGAGCAGTTCTTC,CASSPPLRSGNEQFF
TRBD1,TRBJ1-1,16,-,TRBV7-2,TGTGCCAGCAGCCTAAAGGTTGGGTCAGGGGGTTTTGAAGCTTTCTTT,CASSLKVGSGGFEAFF
-,TRBJ1-3,15,-,TRBV5-1,TGCGCCAGCAGCTTGGGAGAGATAACTGGAAACACCATATATTTT,CASSLGEITGNTIYF
TRBD2,TRBJ2-5,16,once,TRBV7-9,TGTGCCAGCAGCTTAGTGACTAGCGGGCATCAAGAGACCCAGTACTTC,CASSLVTSGHQETQYF
-,TRBJ1-2,16,-,TRBV6-1,TGTGCCAGCAGTGAAGTAGGAAGCAGGGAGGGCTATGGCTACACCTTC,CASSEVGSREGYGYTF
-,TRBJ2-1,13,-,TRBV11-2,TGTGCCAGCAGCTCCCCCGGGGGAAATGAGCAGTTCTTC,CASSSPGGNEQFF
TRBD1,TRBJ2-7,17,-,TRBV7-9,TGTGCCAGCAGCCCGCCGATGGGGGACAGCTTTTTCTACGAGCAGTACTTC,CASSPPMGDSFFYEQYF
TRBD1,TRBJ2-7,12,-,TRBV29-1,TGCAGCGCGACAGGGGTGTCTCACGAGCAGTACTTC,CSATGVSHEQYF
TRBD2,TRBJ2-1,16,-,TRBV18,TGTGCCAGCTCACCTCCCGGACTAGCGGGAGGGGATGAGCAGTTCTTC,CASSPPGLAGGDEQFF
TRBD2,TRBJ2-1,17,-,TRBV4-2,TGTGCCAGCAGCCAAGTCGCCGGGACTAGCGCCTACAATGAGCAGTTCTTC,CASSQVAGTSAYNEQFF
TRBD2,TRBJ2-7,15,-,TRBV19,TGTGCCAGTAGTATGGTAGCGGGGCCGACCTACGAGCAGTACTTC,CASSMVAGPTYEQYF
-,TRBJ2-3,15,-,TRBV7-9,TGTGCCAGCAGCTTATACCTGTCCGGGACAGATACGCAGTATTTT,CASSLYLSGTDTQYF
-,TRBJ1-5,14,-,TRBV4-1,TGCGCCAGCAGCCAAGTCGTCAGCAATCAGCCCCAGCATTTT,CASSQVVSNQPQHF
TRBD2,TRBJ2-7,15,-,TRBV7-3,TGTGCCAGCAGCTTGGGCGGGGGATTCTCCTACGAGCAGTACTTC,CASSLGGGFSYEQYF
TRBD2,TRBJ2-1,11,once,TRBV20-1,TGCAGTGCTAGACTAGCGGGGGGGCAGTTCTTC,CSARLAGGQFF
-,TRBJ1-1,13,-,TRBV21-1,TGTGCCAGCAGCCACAGTACGATCGCTGAAGCTTTCTTT,CASSHSTIAEAFF
-,TRBJ2-1,12,-,TRBV9,TGTGCCAGCAGCCCCCTCAGGGGTGAGCAGTTCTTC,CASSPLRGEQFF
TRBD1,TRBJ2-5,16,-,TRBV27,TGTGCCAGCAGTCCGAGGGACAGGGGGCTAGGGGAGACCCAGTACTTC,CASSPRDRGLGETQYF
TRBD1,TRBJ2-2,15,-,TRBV15,TGTGCCACCAGCAGAGAGGACAGGCGCACCGGGGAGCTGTTTTTT,CATSREDRRTGELFF
-,TRBJ1-4,16,-,TRBV15,TGTGCCACCAGCAGAGATAAGACAGCAACTAATGAAAAACTGTTTTTT,CATSRDKTATNEKLFF
-,TRBJ2-3,11,-,TRBV5-1,TGCGCCAGCAGTCGCGCGGATACGCAGTATTTT,CASSRADTQYF
TRBD1,TRBJ2-7,14,once,TRBV11-1,TGTGCCAGCAGGCCTACCGGGACAGGGGCCGAGCAGTACTTC,CASRPTGTGAEQYF
TRBD1,TRBJ1-1,13,-,TRBV19,TGTGCCAGTAGCCCGGGGACAGGTCCTGAAGCTTTCTTT,CASSPGTGPEAFF
TRBD2,TRBJ2-7,16,-,TRBV28,TGTGCCAGCAGCCTTTGGAGGACTAGCGGCACCTACGAGCAGTACTTC,CASSLWRTSGTYEQYF
TRBD2,TRBJ2-1,13,-,TRBV5-1,TGCGCCAGCAGCGAGGGAGGGCCTGAGGAGCAGTTCTTC,CASSEGGPEEQFF
-,TRBJ2-5,13,-,TRBV10-3,TGTGCCATCAGTGACAGGGTCCCAGAGACCCAGTACTTC,CAISDRVPETQYF
-,TRBJ2-5,17,once,TRBV28,TGTGCCAGCAGTTCAAAAGGTGGTAAGAGACTGAAAGAGACCCAGTACTTC,CASSSKGGKRLKETQYF
-,TRBJ1-1,15,-,TRBV5-1,TGCGCCAGCAGCTTGGGTGGTAGTTGGAACACTGAAGCTTTCTTT,CASSLGGSWNTEAFF
-,TRBJ2-7,14,-,TRBV6-1,TGTGCCAGCAGTGTCGCTCAGGAGGGGAGCGAGCAGTACTTC,CASSVAQEGSEQYF
TRBD1,TRBJ1-2,16,once,TRBV29-1,TGCAGCGTTGAAGATCGGGGACAGGGAAGCGACTATGGCTACACCTTC,CSVEDRGQGSDYGYTF
-,TRBJ2-2,19,few,TRBV18,TGTGCCAGCTCACCAACGAGACAGGCGTGGGGTTCCCACACCGGGGAGCTGTTTTTT,CASSPTRQAWGSHTGELFF
-,TRBJ1-2,13,-,TRBV10-2,TGCGCCAGCAGTGAAGGAGGAACCTATGGCTACACCTTC,CASSEGGTYGYTF
TRBD1,TRBJ1-4,13,once,TRBV30,TGTGCCTGGACGGGACAGATAAATGAAAAACTGTTTTTT,CAWTGQINEKLFF
-,TRBJ2-1,14,-,TRBV19,TGTGCCAGTAGTATACAGGGTGGTTACAATGAGCAGTTCTTC,CASSIQGGYNEQFF
TRBD2,TRBJ2-2,15,-,TRBV2,TGTGCCAGCAGAGGGACTAGGCCGAACACCGGGGAGCTGTTTTTT,CASRGTRPNTGELFF